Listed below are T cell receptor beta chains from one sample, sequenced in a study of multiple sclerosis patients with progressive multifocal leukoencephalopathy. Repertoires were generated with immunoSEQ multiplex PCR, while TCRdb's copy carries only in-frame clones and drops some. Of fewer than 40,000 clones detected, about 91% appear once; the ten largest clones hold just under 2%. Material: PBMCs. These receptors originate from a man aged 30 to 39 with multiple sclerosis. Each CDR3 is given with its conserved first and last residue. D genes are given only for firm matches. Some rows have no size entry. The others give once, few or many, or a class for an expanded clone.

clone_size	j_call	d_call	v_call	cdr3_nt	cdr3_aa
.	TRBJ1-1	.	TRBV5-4	TGTGCCAGCATCTTAAACAGGCAAAACACTGAAGCTTTCTTT	CASILNRQNTEAFF
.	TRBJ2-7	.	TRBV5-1	TGCGCCAGCAGCTTGGATTGGAGACTTCCTCGCGAGCAGTACTTC	CASSLDWRLPREQYF
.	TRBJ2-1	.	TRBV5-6	TGTGCCAGCAGCTTAGGCGGGGCCCTCTGGGATGAGCAGTTCTTC	CASSLGGALWDEQFF
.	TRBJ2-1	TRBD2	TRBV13	TGTGCCAGCAGCTCCGGGGGACTAGCGCAATCCTACAATGAGCAGTTCTTC	CASSSGGLAQSYNEQFF
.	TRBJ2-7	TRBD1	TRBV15	TGTGCCACCAGCAGAGATCTCTACCAGGGGGCGGCCTACGAGCAGTACTTC	CATSRDLYQGAAYEQYF
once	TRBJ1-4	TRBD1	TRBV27	TGTGCCAGCAGTTTAAGGACGGGCAGGGGGGCAACTAATGAAAAACTGTTTTTT	CASSLRTGRGATNEKLFF
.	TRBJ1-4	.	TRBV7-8	TGTGCCAGCAGCTTAAGGGCTGAAAAACTGTTTTTT	CASSLRAEKLFF
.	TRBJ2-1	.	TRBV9	TGTGCCAGCAGCGTAGAGGTAACTATCCATGAGCAGTTCTTC	CASSVEVTIHEQFF
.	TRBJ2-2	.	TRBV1	TGCACCAGCAGCCAAGCCGGTCGGGGGGACACCGGGGAGCTGTTTTTT	CTSSQAGRGDTGELFF
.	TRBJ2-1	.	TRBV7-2	TGTGCCAGCAGCTTTGGCGGGCGCGTGCCAGGGAATGAGCAGTTCTTC	CASSFGGRVPGNEQFF
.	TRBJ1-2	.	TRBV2	TGTGCCAGCAGTGATCGCTATGGCTACACCTTC	CASSDRYGYTF
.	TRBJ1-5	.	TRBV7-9	TGTGCCAGCAGCCCTGACGGAAATCAGCCCCAGCATTTT	CASSPDGNQPQHF
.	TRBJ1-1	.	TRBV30	TGTGCCTGCTCTAACAGGGTGAACACTGAAGCTTTCTTT	CACSNRVNTEAFF
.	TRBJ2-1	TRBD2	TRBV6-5	TGTGCCAGCAGTTCCACTAGCGGGAGGGCCGGTGAGCAGTTCTTC	CASSSTSGRAGEQFF
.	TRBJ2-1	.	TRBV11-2	TGTGCCAGCAGCTTGATGGTCTACAATGAGCAGTTCTTC	CASSLMVYNEQFF
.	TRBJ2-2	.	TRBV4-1	TGCGCCAGCAGCCAAGTCGGAGGGAGCACCGGGGAGCTGTTTTTT	CASSQVGGSTGELFF
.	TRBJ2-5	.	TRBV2	TGTGCCAGCAGCGGGATTCAAGAGACCCAGTACTTC	CASSGIQETQYF
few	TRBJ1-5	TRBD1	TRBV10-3	TGTGCCTCTGGACAGGGAGGCCAGCCCCAGCATTTT	CASGQGGQPQHF
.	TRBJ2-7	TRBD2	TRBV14	TGTGCCAGCAGCCCTAGAATAGCGGGAGAGCAGTACTTC	CASSPRIAGEQYF
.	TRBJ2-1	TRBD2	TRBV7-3	TGTGCCAGCAGCTTACTTCCCCCGGGGCCCACTAGCGGGAGTTCGAGTGAGCAGTTCTTC	CASSLLPPGPTSGSSSEQFF
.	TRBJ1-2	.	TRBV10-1	TGCGCCAGCAGTACCGCGGAAGGATCGCGAAAGACCTATGGCTACACCTTC	CASSTAEGSRKTYGYTF
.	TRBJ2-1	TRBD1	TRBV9	TGTGCCAGCAGTTCAACAGGGGGCGCCTACAATGAGCAGTTCTTC	CASSSTGGAYNEQFF
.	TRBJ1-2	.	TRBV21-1	TGTGCCAGGGCCAAACGGAATGCAGGGGCCCAGCGGTTCTATGGCTACACCTTC	CARAKRNAGAQRFYGYTF
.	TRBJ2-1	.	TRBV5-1	TGCGCCAGCGCTTTGGTAGGCAATGAGCAGTTCTTC	CASALVGNEQFF
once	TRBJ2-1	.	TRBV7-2	TGTGCCAGCAGCTTAGGGGCGACGGTCCCGGCACTCTTC	CASSLGATVPALF
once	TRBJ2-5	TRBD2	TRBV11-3	TGTGCCAGCAGCTTGACGCTTGGACGGGGGGGAGAGACCCAGTACTTC	CASSLTLGRGGETQYF
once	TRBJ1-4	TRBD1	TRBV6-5	TGTGCCAGCAGTTCCAGGGGGCAGTATGAAAAACTGTTTTTT	CASSSRGQYEKLFF
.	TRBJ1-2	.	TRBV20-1	TGCAGTGCTAGACAGTATAATGGCTACACCTTC	CSARQYNGYTF
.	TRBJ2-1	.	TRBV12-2	TGTGCAAGTCGCTCCCATCCGTTCTCCTACAATGAGCAGTTCTTC	CASRSHPFSYNEQFF
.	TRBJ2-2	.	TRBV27	TGTGCCAGCAGTTCCGGTACCGGGGAGCTGTTTTTT	CASSSGTGELFF
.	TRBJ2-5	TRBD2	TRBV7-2	TGTGCCAGCAGCCGACTAGCGTGGCAAGAGACCCAGTACTTC	CASSRLAWQETQYF
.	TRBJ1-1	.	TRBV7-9	TGTGCCAGCAGCTTAAGTAGTGGTTTTAGCGGGGTGAAAGCTTTCTTT	CASSLSSGFSGVKAFF
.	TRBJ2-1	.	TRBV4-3	TGCGCCAGCAGCCAAGAACGGAGGCCCCCCTCTGTACTCAATGAGCAGTTCTTC	CASSQERRPPSVLNEQFF
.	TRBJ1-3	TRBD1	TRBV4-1	TGCGCCAGCAGCTCTCGACAGGGGGTAGGAAACACCATATATTTT	CASSSRQGVGNTIYF
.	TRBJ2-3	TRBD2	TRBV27	TGTGCCAGCAGCCTCCAAGCGGGAGGGAAAGGGATCTTCACAGATACGCAGTATTTT	CASSLQAGGKGIFTDTQYF
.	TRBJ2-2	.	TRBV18	TGTGCCAGCTCACCTTACACCGGGGAGCTGTTTTTT	CASSPYTGELFF
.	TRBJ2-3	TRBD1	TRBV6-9	TGTGCCAGCAGTTATCCTTCAGGGGGCCCCACAGATACGCAGTATTTT	CASSYPSGGPTDTQYF
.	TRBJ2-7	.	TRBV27	TGTGCCAGCGCCTCAAGCGGATACTCCTACGAGCAGTACTTC	CASASSGYSYEQYF
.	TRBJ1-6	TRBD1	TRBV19	TGTGCCAGTAGTATGGACAGGGGTTCACCCCTCCACTTT	CASSMDRGSPLHF
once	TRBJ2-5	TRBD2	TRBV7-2	TGTGCCAGCAGCTTGGGACTAGCGGTCAACCAAGAGACCCAGTACTTC	CASSLGLAVNQETQYF
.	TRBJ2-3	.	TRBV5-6	TGTGCCAGCAGCCGCGTCACGGTCAGCACAGATACGCAGTATTTT	CASSRVTVSTDTQYF
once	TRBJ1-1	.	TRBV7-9	TGTGCCAGCAGCTTAGAGGGCCGAAGCGAAGCTTTCTTT	CASSLEGRSEAFF
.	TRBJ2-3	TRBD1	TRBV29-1	TGCAGCGTTGAAAGCTTCCGGGACAGCCCTACGTTGGATACGCAGTATTTT	CSVESFRDSPTLDTQYF
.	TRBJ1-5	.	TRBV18	TGTGCCAGCTCACCAGAGGGGGAGATCTTCAGTCAGCCCCAGCATTTT	CASSPEGEIFSQPQHF